The present entry profiles one TCR beta chain with its context. The data originate from a study of tumour-infiltrating T cells in Burkitt lymphoma. Study information: Overall and progression-free survival were predicted by productive clonality.

The CDR3 runs 16 residues. Germline V lookup: CDR1 SGHVS, CDR2 FQNEAQ. V lost 1 base, J lost 0 bases, and 12 bases lay in between. Some clones are missing from TCRdb's copy, which holds only in-frame ones; the method was immunoSEQ multiplex PCR. Counted here are approximately 15,000 clones, 30% occurring once; the ten biggest clones make up under 7.5%. This sequence joins TRBV7-8 and TRBJ1-1; D gene ambiguous. Sequenced: tumor tissue. The source is a human donor with diffuse large B-cell lymphoma. The CDR3 here is CASSLGRNRLNTEAFF. The CDR3 nucleotides are TGTGCCAGCAGCTTAGGGCGGAATAGATTGAACACTGAAGCTTTCTTT.